Listed below are T cell receptor beta chains from one sample, sequenced in a study of beta chain features in type 1 diabetes. This table comes from immunoSEQ multiplex PCR, and its TCRdb copy is limited to in-frame clones, with some not included. The sample carries more than 300,000 clones, approximately 9.7% recorded once. The material sequenced was central memory CD4+ T cells from blood. These TCRs come from a man aged 25 to 45 with type 1 diabetes. Both conserved end residues are part of each CDR3. Each record gives: D gene, clone size, V gene, J gene, CDR3 DNA, CDR3 protein. The D gene is left open where the match is weak. Size is omitted from some rows. Given values are once, few, many or a class for expanded clones.

>-|few|TRBV9|TRBJ1-1
TGTGCCAGCAGCGGGACCCCAGGGAGGTCCCGACAAGGGAACACTGAAGCTTTCTTT
CASSGTPGRSRQGNTEAFF
>-|few|TRBV11-2|TRBJ2-7
TGTGCCAGCAGCCTCCGGGACGAGACCTACGAGCAGTACTTC
CASSLRDETYEQYF
>TRBD1|many|TRBV29-1|TRBJ2-1
TGCAGCGTTCTACAGGGGAGTAACTCCTACAATGAGCAGTTCTTC
CSVLQGSNSYNEQFF
>TRBD1|-|TRBV27|TRBJ2-5
TGTGCCAGCAGTACCATTTGGGACAGCAACCAAGAGACCCAGTACTTC
CASSTIWDSNQETQYF
>-|many|TRBV2|TRBJ1-1
TGTGCCAGCAGACAAGAGGTAGCAGCTTTCTTT
CASRQEVAAFF
>-|many|TRBV7-2|TRBJ2-7
TGTGCCAGCAGCTCCGGACACGGCTACGAGCAGTACTTC
CASSSGHGYEQYF
>-|-|TRBV11-2|TRBJ2-4
TGTGCCAGCAGCTTAGAGGGCAGCAACGGCATTCAGTACTTC
CASSLEGSNGIQYF
>-|-|TRBV30|TRBJ1-2
TGTGCCTGGACGAAGGGCCTCCTCTATGGCTACACCTTC
CAWTKGLLYGYTF
>-|few|TRBV6-4|TRBJ1-2
TGTGCCAGTCTGCTAAAGAGGTACAGGGCGCGCTATGGCTACACCTTC
CASLLKRYRARYGYTF
>-|few|TRBV7-2|TRBJ2-1
TGTGCCAGCAGCCGAACCCGGGATAGCTCCTACAATGAGCAGTTCTTC
CASSRTRDSSYNEQFF
>TRBD1|-|TRBV5-1|TRBJ1-6
TGCGCCAGCAGCTTGGCACTTACAGGGGGGTCCTCTAATTCACCCCTCCACTTT
CASSLALTGGSSNSPLHF
>-|few|TRBV19|TRBJ2-3
TGTGCCAGTAGTATTCAGGGAATAGATACGCAGTATTTT
CASSIQGIDTQYF
>-|few|TRBV2|TRBJ1-2
TGTGCCAGCAGTGAATCGCGGAATGGCTACACCTTC
CASSESRNGYTF
>-|few|TRBV7-2|TRBJ1-5
TGTGCCAGCAGCTTGCTGGACAGCCAGCCCCAGCATTTT
CASSLLDSQPQHF